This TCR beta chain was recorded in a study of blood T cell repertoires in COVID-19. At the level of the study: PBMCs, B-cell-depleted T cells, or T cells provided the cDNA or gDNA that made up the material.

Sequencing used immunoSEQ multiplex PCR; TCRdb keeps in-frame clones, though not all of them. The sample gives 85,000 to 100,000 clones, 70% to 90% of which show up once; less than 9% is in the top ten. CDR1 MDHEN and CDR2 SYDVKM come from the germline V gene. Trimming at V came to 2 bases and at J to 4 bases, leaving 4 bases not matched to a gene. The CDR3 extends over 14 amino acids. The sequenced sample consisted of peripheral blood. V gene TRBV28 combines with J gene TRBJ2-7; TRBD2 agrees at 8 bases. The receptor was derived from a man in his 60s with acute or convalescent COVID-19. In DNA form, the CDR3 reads TGTGCCAGCAGTTTACCTAGCGGGTCATACGAGCAGTACTTC. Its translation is CASSLPSGSYEQYF.